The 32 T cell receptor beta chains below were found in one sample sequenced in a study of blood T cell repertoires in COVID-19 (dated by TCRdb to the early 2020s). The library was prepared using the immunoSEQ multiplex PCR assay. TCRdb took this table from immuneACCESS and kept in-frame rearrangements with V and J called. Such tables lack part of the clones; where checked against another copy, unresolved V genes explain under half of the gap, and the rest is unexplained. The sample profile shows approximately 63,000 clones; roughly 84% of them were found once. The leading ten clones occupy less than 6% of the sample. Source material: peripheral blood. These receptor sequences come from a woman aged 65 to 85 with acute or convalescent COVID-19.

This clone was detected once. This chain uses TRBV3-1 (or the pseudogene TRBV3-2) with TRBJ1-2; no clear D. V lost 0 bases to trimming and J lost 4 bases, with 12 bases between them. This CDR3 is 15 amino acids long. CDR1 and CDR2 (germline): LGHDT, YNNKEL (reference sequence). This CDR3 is CASSQDLVSSYGYTF. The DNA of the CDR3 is TGTGCCAGCAGCCAAGATTTGGTCTCGAGCTATGGCTACACCTTC.

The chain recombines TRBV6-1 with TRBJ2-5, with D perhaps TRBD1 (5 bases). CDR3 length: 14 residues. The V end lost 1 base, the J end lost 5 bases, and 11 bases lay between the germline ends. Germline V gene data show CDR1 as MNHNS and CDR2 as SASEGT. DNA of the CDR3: TGTGCCAGCAGTGAAGGTGCGACAGTGGAGACCCAGTACTTC. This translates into CASSEGATVETQYF.

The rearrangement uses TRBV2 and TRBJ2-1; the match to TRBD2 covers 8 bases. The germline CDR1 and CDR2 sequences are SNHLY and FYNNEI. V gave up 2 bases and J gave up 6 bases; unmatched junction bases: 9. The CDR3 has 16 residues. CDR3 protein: CASSERQAGATNEQFF. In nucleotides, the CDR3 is TGTGCCAGCAGTGAAAGGCAAGCGGGGGCCACCAATGAGCAGTTCTTC. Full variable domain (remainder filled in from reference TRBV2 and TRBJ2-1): EPEVTQTPSHQVTQMGQEVILRCVPISNHLYFYWYRQILGQKVEFLVSFYNNEISEKSEIFDDQFSVERPDGSNFTLKIRSTKLEDSAMYFCASSERQAGATNEQFFGPGTRLTVL.

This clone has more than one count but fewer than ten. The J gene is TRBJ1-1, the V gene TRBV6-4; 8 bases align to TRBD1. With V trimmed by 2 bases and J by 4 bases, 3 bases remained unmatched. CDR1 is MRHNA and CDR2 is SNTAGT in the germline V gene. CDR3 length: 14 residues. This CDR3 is CASSDTDRGTEAFF. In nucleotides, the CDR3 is TGTGCCAGCAGTGACACCGACAGGGGCACTGAAGCTTTCTTT.

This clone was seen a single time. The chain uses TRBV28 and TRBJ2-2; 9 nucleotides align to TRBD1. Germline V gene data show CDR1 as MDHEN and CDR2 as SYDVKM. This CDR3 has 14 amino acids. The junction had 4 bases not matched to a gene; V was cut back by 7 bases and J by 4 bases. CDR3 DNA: TGTGCCAGCAAACAGGGGGCTATCACCGGGGAGCTGTTTTTT. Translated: CASKQGAITGELFF. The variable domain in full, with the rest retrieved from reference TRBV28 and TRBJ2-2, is DVKVTQSSRYLVKRTGEKVFLECVQDMDHENMFWYRQDPGLGLRLIYFSYDVKMKEKGDIPEGYSVSREKKERFSLILESASTNQTSMYLCASKQGAITGELFFGEGSRLTVL.

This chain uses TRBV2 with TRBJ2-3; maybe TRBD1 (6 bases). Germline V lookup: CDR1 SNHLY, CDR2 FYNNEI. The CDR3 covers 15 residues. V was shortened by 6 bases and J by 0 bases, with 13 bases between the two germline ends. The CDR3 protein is CASRGHRASTDTQYF. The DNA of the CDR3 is TGTGCCAGCAGGGGACATCGTGCTAGCACAGATACGCAGTATTTT.

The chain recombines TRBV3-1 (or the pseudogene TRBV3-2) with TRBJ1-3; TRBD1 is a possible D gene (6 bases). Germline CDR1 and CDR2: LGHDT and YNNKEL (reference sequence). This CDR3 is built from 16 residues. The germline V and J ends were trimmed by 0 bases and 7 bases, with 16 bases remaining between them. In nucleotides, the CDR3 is TGTGCCAGCAGCCAAGATAAAATCCAGGGGAAGAACACCATATATTTT. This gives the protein CASSQDKIQGKNTIYF.

The CDR3 nucleotides read TGCGCCAGCAGCCGCGACAGTGTGGAAACACCCCTCCACTTT. This codes for CASSRDSVETPLHF. This chain connects TRBV5-1 to TRBJ1-6; possible D gene TRBD1, 5 bases. CDR3 length equals 14 residues. The V gene's germline CDR1 is SGHRS and CDR2 YFSETQ. Trimming stripped 4 bases from V and 11 bases from J, with 16 bases between.

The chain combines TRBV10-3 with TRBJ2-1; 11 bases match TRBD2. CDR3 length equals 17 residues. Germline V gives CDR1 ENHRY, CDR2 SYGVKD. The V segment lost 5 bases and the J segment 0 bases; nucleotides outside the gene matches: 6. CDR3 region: CAISLSGGGTSYNEQFF. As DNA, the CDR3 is TGTGCCATCAGTCTTAGCGGGGGGGGAACCTCCTACAATGAGCAGTTCTTC.

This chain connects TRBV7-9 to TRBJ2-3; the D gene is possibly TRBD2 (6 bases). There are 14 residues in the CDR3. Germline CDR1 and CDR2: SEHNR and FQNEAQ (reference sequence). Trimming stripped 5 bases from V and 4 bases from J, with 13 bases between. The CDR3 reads CASSPRDSADTQYF. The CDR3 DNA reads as TGTGCCAGCAGCCCACGGGACTCGGCAGATACGCAGTATTTT.

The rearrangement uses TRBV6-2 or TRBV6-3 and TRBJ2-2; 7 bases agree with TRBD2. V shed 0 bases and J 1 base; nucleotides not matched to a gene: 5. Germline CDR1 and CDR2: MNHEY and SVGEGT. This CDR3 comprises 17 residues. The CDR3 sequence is CASSYSITSVNTGELFF. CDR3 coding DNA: TGTGCCAGCAGTTACTCGATCACTAGCGTGAACACCGGGGAGCTGTTTTTT.

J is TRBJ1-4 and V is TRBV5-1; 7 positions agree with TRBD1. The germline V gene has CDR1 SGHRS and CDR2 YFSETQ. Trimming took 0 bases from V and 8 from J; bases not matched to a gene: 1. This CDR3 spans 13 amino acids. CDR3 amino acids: CASSLGQGEKLFF. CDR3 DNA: TGCGCCAGCAGCTTGGGACAGGGAGAAAAACTGTTTTTT.

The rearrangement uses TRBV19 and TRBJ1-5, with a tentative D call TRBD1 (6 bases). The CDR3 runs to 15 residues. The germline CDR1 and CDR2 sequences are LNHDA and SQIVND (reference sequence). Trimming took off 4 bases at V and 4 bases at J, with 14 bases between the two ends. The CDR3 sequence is CASSNQGQGNQPQHF. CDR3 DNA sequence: TGTGCCAGTAGTAATCAGGGGCAGGGGAATCAGCCCCAGCATTTT.

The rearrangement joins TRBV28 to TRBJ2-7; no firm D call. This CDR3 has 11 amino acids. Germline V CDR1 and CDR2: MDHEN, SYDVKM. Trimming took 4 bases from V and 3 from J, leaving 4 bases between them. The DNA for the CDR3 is TGTGCCAGCAGTTCCTACTACGAGCAGTACTTC. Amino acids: CASSSYYEQYF.

The DNA for the CDR3 is TGTGCCACCAGCAGGTTAGGACAGATGAACACTGAAGCTTTCTTT. Its protein is CATSRLGQMNTEAFF. This rearrangement joins TRBV15 to TRBJ1-1; D is perhaps TRBD1 (6 bases). Trimming shortened V by 3 bases and J by 0 bases, and 11 bases separated the two germline ends. The CDR3 length is 15 residues. Germline values: CDR1 LNHNV, CDR2 YYDKDF (reference sequence).

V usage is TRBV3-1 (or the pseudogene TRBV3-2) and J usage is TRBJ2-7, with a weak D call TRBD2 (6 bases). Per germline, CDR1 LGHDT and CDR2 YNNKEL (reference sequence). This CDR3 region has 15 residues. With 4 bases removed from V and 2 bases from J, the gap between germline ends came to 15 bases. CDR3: CASSPRGLATYEQYF. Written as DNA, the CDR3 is TGTGCCAGCAGCCCCCGGGGGTTAGCCACCTACGAGCAGTACTTC.

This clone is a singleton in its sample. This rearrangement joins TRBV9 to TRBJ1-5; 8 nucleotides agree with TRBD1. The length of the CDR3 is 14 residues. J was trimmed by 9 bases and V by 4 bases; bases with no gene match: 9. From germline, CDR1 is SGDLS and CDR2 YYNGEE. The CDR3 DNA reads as TGTGCCAGCAGCATCACAGGGGGGCAGGTGCCCCAGCATTTT. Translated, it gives CASSITGGQVPQHF. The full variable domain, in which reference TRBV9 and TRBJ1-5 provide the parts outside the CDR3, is DSGVTQTPKHLITATGQRVTLRCSPRSGDLSVYWYQQSLDQGLQFLIQYYNGEERAKGNILERFSAQQFPDLHSELNLSSLELGDSALYFCASSITGGQVPQHFGDGTRLSIL.

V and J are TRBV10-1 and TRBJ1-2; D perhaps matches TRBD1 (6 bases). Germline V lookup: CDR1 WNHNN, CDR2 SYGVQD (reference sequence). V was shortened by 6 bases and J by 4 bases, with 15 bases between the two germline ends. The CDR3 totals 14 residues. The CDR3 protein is CASRADRQGYGYTF. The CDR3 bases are TGCGCCAGCAGAGCCGACAGGCAAGGCTATGGCTACACCTTC.

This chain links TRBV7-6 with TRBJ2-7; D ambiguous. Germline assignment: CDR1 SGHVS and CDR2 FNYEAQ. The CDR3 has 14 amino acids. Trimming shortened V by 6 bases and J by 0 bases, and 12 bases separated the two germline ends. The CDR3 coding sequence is TGTGCCAGCAGTGATACAGTGTTCTCCTACGAGCAGTACTTC. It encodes CASSDTVFSYEQYF.

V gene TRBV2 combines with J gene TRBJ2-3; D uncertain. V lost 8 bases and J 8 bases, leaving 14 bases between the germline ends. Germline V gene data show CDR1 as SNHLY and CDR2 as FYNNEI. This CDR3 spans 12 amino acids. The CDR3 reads CASSDDLVTQYF. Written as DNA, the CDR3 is TGTGCCAGCTCCGACGACTTAGTTACGCAGTATTTT.

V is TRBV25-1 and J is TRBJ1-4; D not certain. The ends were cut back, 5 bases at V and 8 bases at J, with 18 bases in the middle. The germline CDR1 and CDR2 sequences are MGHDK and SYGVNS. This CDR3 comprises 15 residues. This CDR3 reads CASSPPEALGEKLFF. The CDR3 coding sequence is TGTGCCAGCAGTCCCCCAGAGGCCCTCGGAGAAAAACTGTTTTTT.

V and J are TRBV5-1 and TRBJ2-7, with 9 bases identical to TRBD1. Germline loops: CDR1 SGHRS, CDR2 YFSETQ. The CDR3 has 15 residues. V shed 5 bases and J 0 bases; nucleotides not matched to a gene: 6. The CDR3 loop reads CASRIDRGGSYEQYF. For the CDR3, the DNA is TGCGCCAGCAGGATAGACAGGGGGGGCTCCTACGAGCAGTACTTC. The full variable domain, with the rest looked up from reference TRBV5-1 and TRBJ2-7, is KAGVTQTPRYLIKTRGQQVTLSCSPISGHRSVSWYQQTPGQGLQFLFEYFSETQRNKGNFPGRFSGRQFSNSRSEMNVSTLELGDSALYLCASRIDRGGSYEQYFGPGTRLTVT.

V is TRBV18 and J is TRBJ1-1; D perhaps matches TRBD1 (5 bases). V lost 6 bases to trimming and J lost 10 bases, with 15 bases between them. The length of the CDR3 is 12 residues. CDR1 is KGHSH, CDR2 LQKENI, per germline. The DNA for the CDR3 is TGTGCCAGCTCCCGGGGGAGGGAAGGAGCTTTCTTT. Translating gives CASSRGREGAFF.

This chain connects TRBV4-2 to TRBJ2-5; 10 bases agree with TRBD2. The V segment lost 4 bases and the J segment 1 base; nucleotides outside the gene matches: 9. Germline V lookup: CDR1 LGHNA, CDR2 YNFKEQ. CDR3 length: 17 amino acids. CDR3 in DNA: TGTGCCAGCAGCCTTCTTGTAGCGGGGGGTCTCCAAGAGACCCAGTACTTC. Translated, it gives CASSLLVAGGLQETQYF.

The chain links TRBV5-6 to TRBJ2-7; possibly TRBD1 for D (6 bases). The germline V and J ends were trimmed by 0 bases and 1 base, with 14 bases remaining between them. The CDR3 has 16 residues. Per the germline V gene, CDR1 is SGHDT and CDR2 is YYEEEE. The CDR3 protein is CASSLDREPLSYEQYF. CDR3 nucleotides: TGTGCCAGCAGCTTGGACAGGGAGCCCTTATCCTACGAGCAGTACTTC.

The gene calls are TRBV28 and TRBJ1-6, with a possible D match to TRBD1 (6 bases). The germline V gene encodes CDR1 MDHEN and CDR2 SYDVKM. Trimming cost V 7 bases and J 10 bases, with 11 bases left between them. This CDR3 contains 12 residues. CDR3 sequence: CASTRGRSPLHF. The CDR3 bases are TGTGCCAGCACCAGGGGACGGTCACCCCTCCACTTT. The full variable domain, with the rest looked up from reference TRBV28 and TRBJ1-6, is DVKVTQSSRYLVKRTGEKVFLECVQDMDHENMFWYRQDPGLGLRLIYFSYDVKMKEKGDIPEGYSVSREKKERFSLILESASTNQTSMYLCASTRGRSPLHFGNGTRLTVT.

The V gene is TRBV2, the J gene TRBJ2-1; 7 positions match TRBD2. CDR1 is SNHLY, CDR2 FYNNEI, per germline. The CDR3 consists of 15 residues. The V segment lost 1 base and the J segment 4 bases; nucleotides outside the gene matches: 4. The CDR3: CASSEDPRGYNEQFF. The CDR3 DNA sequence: TGTGCCAGCAGTGAAGACCCGCGGGGGTACAATGAGCAGTTCTTC.

CDR3 DNA: TGTGCCAGCAGCCCCCGTCTAGGAGATACGCAGTATTTT. It is translated as CASSPRLGDTQYF. This chain uses TRBV5-5 with TRBJ2-3; D gene ambiguous. CDR1 and CDR2 from the germline V gene are SGHKS and YYEKEE (reference sequence). The CDR3 extends over 13 amino acids. Trimming cost V 4 bases and J 5 bases, with 11 bases left between them. Full variable domain (rest looked up from reference TRBV5-5 and TRBJ2-3): DAGVTQSPTHLIKTRGQQVTLRCSPISGHKSVSWYQQVLGQGPQFIFQYYEKEERGRGNFPDRFSARQFPNYSSELNVNALLLGDSALYLCASSPRLGDTQYFGPGTRLTVL.

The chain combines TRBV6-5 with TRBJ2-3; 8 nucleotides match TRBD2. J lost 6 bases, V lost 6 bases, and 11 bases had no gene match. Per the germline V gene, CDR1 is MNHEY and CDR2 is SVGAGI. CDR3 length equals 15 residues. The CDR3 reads CASSLESGGADTQYF. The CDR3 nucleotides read TGTGCCAGCAGCCTAGAGAGCGGGGGAGCGGATACGCAGTATTTT.

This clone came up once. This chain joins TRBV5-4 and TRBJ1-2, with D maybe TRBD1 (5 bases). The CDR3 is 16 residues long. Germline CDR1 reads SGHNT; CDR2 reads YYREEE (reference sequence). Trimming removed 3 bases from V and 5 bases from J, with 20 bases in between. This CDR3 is CASSSGPRGSEYGYTF. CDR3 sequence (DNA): TGTGCCAGCAGCTCAGGGCCCCGGGGGTCGGAGTATGGCTACACCTTC. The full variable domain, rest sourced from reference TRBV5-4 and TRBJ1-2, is ETGVTQSPTHLIKTRGQQVTLRCSSQSGHNTVSWYQQALGQGPQFIFQYYREEENGRGNFPPRFSGLQFPNYSSELNVNALELDDSALYLCASSSGPRGSEYGYTFGSGTRLTVV.

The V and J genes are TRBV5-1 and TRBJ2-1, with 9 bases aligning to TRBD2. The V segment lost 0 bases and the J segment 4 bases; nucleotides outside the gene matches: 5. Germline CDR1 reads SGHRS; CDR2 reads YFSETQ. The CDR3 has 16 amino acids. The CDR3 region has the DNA TGCGCCAGCAGCTTGGAAGCCGCGGGGGGGTACAATGAGCAGTTCTTC. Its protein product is CASSLEAAGGYNEQFF.

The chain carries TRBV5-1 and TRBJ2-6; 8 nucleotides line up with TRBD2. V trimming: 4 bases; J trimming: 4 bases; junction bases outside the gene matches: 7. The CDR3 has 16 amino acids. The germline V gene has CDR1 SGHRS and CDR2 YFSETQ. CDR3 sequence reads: CASSPGGPEGANVLTF. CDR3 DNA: TGCGCCAGCAGCCCGGGAGGGCCGGAGGGGGCCAACGTCCTGACTTTC.